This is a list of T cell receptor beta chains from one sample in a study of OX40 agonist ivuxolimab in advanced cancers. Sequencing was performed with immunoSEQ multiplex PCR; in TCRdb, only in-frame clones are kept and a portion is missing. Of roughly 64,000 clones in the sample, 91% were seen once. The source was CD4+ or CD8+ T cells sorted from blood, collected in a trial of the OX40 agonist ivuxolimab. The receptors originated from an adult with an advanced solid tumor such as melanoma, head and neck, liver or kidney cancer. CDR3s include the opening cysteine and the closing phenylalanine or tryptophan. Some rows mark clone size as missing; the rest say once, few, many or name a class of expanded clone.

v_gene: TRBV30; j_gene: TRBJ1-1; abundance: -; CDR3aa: CAWSAYSGQLNTEAFF
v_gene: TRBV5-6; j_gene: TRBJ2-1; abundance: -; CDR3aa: CASSFPGSGRENEQFF
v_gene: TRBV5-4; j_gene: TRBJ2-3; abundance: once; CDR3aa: CASSPGTGVTDTQYF
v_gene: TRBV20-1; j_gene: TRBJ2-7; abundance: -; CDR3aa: CSAPDGEQYF
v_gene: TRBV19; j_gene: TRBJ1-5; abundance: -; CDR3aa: CASKDLSAKPQHF
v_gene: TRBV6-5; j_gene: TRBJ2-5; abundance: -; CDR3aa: CASSTGLLVETQYF
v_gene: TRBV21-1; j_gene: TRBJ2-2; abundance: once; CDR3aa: CASSKKGVLQGSGELFF
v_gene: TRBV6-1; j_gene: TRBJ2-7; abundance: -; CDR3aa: CASLPWGEGSYEQYF
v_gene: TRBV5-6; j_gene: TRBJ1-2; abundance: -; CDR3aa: CASSPTQNYGYTF
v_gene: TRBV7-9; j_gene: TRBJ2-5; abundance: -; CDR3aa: CASSPGLASNREETQYF
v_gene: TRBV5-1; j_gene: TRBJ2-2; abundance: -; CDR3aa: CASSSQTSTGELFF
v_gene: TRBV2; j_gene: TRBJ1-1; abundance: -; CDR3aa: CATQGQKNTEAFF
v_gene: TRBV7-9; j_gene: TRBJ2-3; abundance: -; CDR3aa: CASSLFLAGTTDTQYF
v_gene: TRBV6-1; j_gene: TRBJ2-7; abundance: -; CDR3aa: CASMGTIAYEQYF
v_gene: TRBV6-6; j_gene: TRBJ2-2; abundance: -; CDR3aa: CASSPGTGMYGELFF
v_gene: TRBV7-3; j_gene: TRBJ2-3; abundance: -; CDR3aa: CASSQLAGGGTDTQYF
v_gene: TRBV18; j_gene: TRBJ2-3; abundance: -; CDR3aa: CASSPTGASTDTQYF
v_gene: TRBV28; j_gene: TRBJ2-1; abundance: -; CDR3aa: CASTPRLVSYNEQFF
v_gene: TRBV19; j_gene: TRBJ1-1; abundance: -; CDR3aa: CASGGTEAFF
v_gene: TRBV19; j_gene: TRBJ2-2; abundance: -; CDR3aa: CASSSQGPGGAGELFF
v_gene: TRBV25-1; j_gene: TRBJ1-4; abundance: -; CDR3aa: CASSDWPGANEKLFF
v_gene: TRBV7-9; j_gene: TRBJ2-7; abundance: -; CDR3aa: CASSFTPGGSNEQYF
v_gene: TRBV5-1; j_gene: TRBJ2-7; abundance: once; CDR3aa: CASRLFGTSETYEQYF
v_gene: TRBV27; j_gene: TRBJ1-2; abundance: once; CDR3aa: CASSLAGAGYTF